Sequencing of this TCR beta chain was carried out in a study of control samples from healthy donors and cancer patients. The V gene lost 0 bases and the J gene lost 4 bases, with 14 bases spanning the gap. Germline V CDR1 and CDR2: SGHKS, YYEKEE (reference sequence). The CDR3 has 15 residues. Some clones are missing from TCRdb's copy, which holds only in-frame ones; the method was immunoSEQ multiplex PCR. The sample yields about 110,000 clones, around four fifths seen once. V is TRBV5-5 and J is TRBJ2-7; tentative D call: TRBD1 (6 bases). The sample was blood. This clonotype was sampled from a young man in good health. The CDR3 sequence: CASSLDDRSRYEQYF. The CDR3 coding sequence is TGTGCCAGCAGCTTGGATGACAGGTCTAGGTACGAGCAGTACTTC.